This T cell receptor (beta chain) was sequenced for a study of blood T cell repertoires in COVID-19. Looking at the study overall: Sources were T cells, B-cell-depleted T cells, or PBMCs; the material itself was cDNA or gDNA.

Per the original data handling: Amplified reference gene primers provided the basis for estimating nucleated cell counts. Sequencing was performed with immunoSEQ multiplex PCR; in TCRdb, only in-frame clones are kept and a portion is missing. V and J calls and clone size are as listed in that table; D and trimming were resolved from the DNA. This sample has about 160,000 clones, with roughly 84% found just once. During active infection, Seattle patients enrolled and were then monitored through disease. Turning to this clone: The same CDR3 can be traced to other DNA sequences in this sample.

The sequencing sample was made of peripheral blood. The sequence was obtained from an elderly man with COVID-19, enrolled during active disease.

The DNA of the CDR3 is TGTGCCAGCTCAGGGCAACGGAACACTGAAGCTTTCTTT. Translated: CASSGQRNTEAFF. The chain carries TRBV18 and TRBJ1-1; no reliable D call. The length of the CDR3 is 13 residues. Germline loops: CDR1 KGHSH, CDR2 LQKENI. V lost 5 bases and J lost 1, with 8 bases in between.